The 29 T cell receptor beta chains below were found in one sample sequenced in a study of long-term antiretroviral therapy in people with HIV. It was version v3.0 of the immunoSEQ assay that was run at survey level. The repertoire was sequenced with immunoSEQ multiplex PCR; TCRdb's copy has only in-frame clones and lacks some. The table records just over 35,000 clones, roughly 87% of them present only once. This specimen was unsorted PBMCs, taken 0.6 years after starting antiretroviral therapy. The receptor source for this set is a man younger than 35 with HIV.

The chain recombines TRBV5-6 with TRBJ2-7; D remains ambiguous. The CDR3 covers 17 residues. The germline gives CDR1 SGHDT, CDR2 YYEEEE. V lost 0 bases and J lost 0, with 16 bases in between. The DNA for the CDR3 is TGTGCCAGCAGCTTGGCCCCGATTCTGATCGGCTCCTACGAGCAGTACTTC. Amino acid sequence: CASSLAPILIGSYEQYF.

The rearrangement uses TRBV18 and TRBJ2-7, with 9 bases aligning to TRBD1. Germline V gene sequence: CDR1 KGHSH, CDR2 LQKENI. Germline trimming cut 6 bases from V and 3 bases from J; bases unmatched to any gene: 6. The CDR3 extends over 14 amino acids. The CDR3 nucleotides are TGTGCCAGCTCGTCTCGGGACAGGGTCTACGAGCAGTACTTC. Protein sequence: CASSSRDRVYEQYF.

This clone has just one count. The CDR3 protein is CASSPKGQGSPDTQYF. CDR3 nucleotide sequence: TGTGCCAGCAGCCCAAAGGGACAGGGTAGCCCAGATACGCAGTATTTT. The J gene is TRBJ2-3, the V gene TRBV7-9; 9 nucleotides align to TRBD1. Germline CDR1 SEHNR, CDR2 FQNEAQ (reference sequence). The length of the CDR3 is 16 residues. V lost 5 bases and J lost 4; bases outside the gene matches: 10.

The chain couples TRBV28 to TRBJ1-2, with 8 bases aligning to TRBD1. V gave up 3 bases and J gave up 8 bases; unmatched junction bases: 11. The CDR3 totals 15 residues. In germline, CDR1 is MDHEN, CDR2 SYDVKM. DNA for the CDR3: TGTGCCAGCAGTTTGTTGGTCGGACAGGGTGGCGGCTACACCTTC. Protein sequence: CASSLLVGQGGGYTF.

This clone was detected once. The chain carries TRBV7-2 and TRBJ2-3, with 15 bases lining up with TRBD2. Germline lookup yields CDR1 SGHTA and CDR2 FQGNSA. The CDR3 consists of 16 residues. V dropped 5 bases and J dropped 5; count of bases not matched to a gene: 5. The CDR3 sequence is CASSQGTSGRIDTQYF. For the CDR3, the DNA is TGTGCCAGCAGCCAGGGGACTAGCGGGAGGATAGATACGCAGTATTTT.

The chain couples TRBV10-3 to TRBJ2-7; no clear D. Germline V gene data show CDR1 as ENHRY and CDR2 as SYGVKD. V lost 4 bases and J lost 6, with 10 bases in between. This CDR3 is built from 12 residues. The CDR3 loop is CAISVQAVEQYF. The CDR3, as DNA: TGTGCCATCAGTGTCCAGGCAGTCGAGCAGTACTTC.

J is TRBJ1-2 and V is TRBV15; possible D gene TRBD1, 5 bases. The germline CDR1 and CDR2 sequences are LNHNV and YYDKDF (reference sequence). The CDR3 sequence is 14 residues long. With 1 base removed from V and 10 bases from J, the gap between germline ends came to 16 bases. DNA of the CDR3: TGTGCCACCAGCAGAGGCCCCGGACAACCTTACTACACCTTC. It specifies CATSRGPGQPYYTF.

The V and J genes are TRBV11-2 and TRBJ2-1; 7 positions match TRBD2. The germline CDR1 and CDR2 sequences are SGHAT and FQNNGV. The CDR3 length is 14 residues. The trim removed 1 base at V and 10 bases at J, leaving 7 bases unmatched. CDR3 residues: CASSLVGGRAEQFF. The CDR3, as DNA: TGTGCCAGCAGCTTAGTAGGTGGGAGGGCAGAGCAGTTCTTC.

The chain couples TRBV7-2 to TRBJ2-7; the D is unclear. The CDR3 runs to 15 residues. Germline CDR1 reads SGHTA; CDR2 reads FQGNSA. The V end was cut by 5 bases, the J end by 1 base, with 15 bases between. CDR3 in DNA: TGTGCCAGCAGCATCAAGGTGTCTGTTTCCTACGAGCAGTACTTC. Translating it yields CASSIKVSVSYEQYF. Drawing the rest from reference TRBV7-2 and TRBJ2-7, the complete variable domain is GAGVSQSPSNKVTEKGKDVELRCDPISGHTALYWYRQSLGQGLEFLIYFQGNSAPDKSGLPSDRFSAERTGGSVSTLTIQRTQQEDSAVYLCASSIKVSVSYEQYFGPGTRLTVT.

The chain carries TRBV7-9 and TRBJ2-1; D possibly corresponds to TRBD1 (7 bases). Per the germline V gene, CDR1 is SEHNR and CDR2 is FQNEAQ (reference sequence). This CDR3 spans 14 amino acids. Trimming removed 5 bases from V and 7 bases from J, with 15 bases in between. The CDR3 DNA follows: TGTGCCAGCAGCCGAGGACAGGAGGGGAATGAGCAGTTCTTC. Protein sequence: CASSRGQEGNEQFF.

This clone was recorded a few times. The chain is built from TRBV5-5 and TRBJ1-5; D not certain. This CDR3 has 15 residues. Germline loops: CDR1 SGHKS, CDR2 YYEKEE (reference sequence). V was clipped by 2 bases and J by 1 base, with 10 bases between them. In nucleotides, the CDR3 is TGTGCCAGCAGCTTAGGGTCGGGGAGCAATCAGCCCCAGCATTTT. It codes for CASSLGSGSNQPQHF.

The sample holds one count of this clone. The rearrangement uses TRBV7-5 and TRBJ1-4. TRBV7-5 is a listed pseudogene. The CDR3 spans 17 residues. CDR3 coding DNA: TGTGCCAGAAGCTTTATTCTAGGAGAAACAACTAATGAAAAACTGTTTTTT. This gives the protein CARSFILGETTNEKLFF.

The J gene is TRBJ2-3, the V gene TRBV7-2; 7 nucleotides line up with TRBD2. Germline trimming cut 3 bases from V and 4 bases from J; bases unmatched to any gene: 7. CDR1 is SGHTA and CDR2 is FQGNSA in the germline V gene. The length of the CDR3 is 15 residues. The CDR3 protein is CASSFTAGEADTQYF. The CDR3 coding sequence is TGTGCCAGCAGCTTTACGGCGGGAGAGGCAGATACGCAGTATTTT.

This clone occurred once. The genes are TRBV27 and TRBJ2-7, with D perhaps TRBD1 or TRBD2 (6 bases each). V lost 3 bases and J 1 base, leaving 10 bases between the germline ends. This CDR3 has 14 residues. The germline CDR1 and CDR2 sequences are MNHEY and SMNVEV (reference sequence). In DNA form, the CDR3 reads TGTGCCAGCAGTTTCGGCGGGACATCCTACGAGCAGTACTTC. Encoded protein: CASSFGGTSYEQYF.

The V and J genes are TRBV28 and TRBJ2-1; D gene uncertain. Deletions cut 6 bases from V and 0 bases from J, with 12 bases between. The CDR3 loop spans 15 amino acids. Germline CDR1 MDHEN, CDR2 SYDVKM. CDR3 sequence reads: CASRMRLVSYNEQFF. In DNA form, the CDR3 reads TGTGCCAGCAGGATGAGGCTAGTCTCCTACAATGAGCAGTTCTTC. The complete variable domain, with remaining parts taken from reference TRBV28 and TRBJ2-1, reads DVKVTQSSRYLVKRTGEKVFLECVQDMDHENMFWYRQDPGLGLRLIYFSYDVKMKEKGDIPEGYSVSREKKERFSLILESASTNQTSMYLCASRMRLVSYNEQFFGPGTRLTVL.

In this sample, this clone turned up a few times. This rearrangement joins TRBV11-2 to TRBJ2-7; D might be TRBD1 (6 bases). CDR3 size: 12 residues. Trimming removed 5 bases at V and 7 bases at J, with 12 bases between. The germline V gene has CDR1 SGHAT and CDR2 FQNNGV. CDR3 DNA: TGTGCCAGCAGCGAGGGGGTGTGGGAGCAGTACTTC. This codes for CASSEGVWEQYF.

The rearrangement joins TRBV28 to TRBJ2-1, with D possibly called TRBD1 or TRBD2 (5 bases each). The CDR3 is 15 residues long. The ends were cut back, 4 bases at V and 0 bases at J, with 10 bases in the middle. In germline, CDR1 is MDHEN, CDR2 SYDVKM. Written as DNA, the CDR3 is TGTGCCAGCAGTTCCGGGACGGGCTCCTACAATGAGCAGTTCTTC. It encodes CASSSGTGSYNEQFF. Variable domain in full (rest from reference TRBV28 and TRBJ2-1): DVKVTQSSRYLVKRTGEKVFLECVQDMDHENMFWYRQDPGLGLRLIYFSYDVKMKEKGDIPEGYSVSREKKERFSLILESASTNQTSMYLCASSSGTGSYNEQFFGPGTRLTVL.

The genes are TRBV20-1 and TRBJ2-1; 8 bases are shared with TRBD2. V shed 4 bases and J 10 bases; nucleotides not matched to a gene: 3. In germline, CDR1 is DFQATT, CDR2 SNEGSKA (reference sequence). This CDR3 is built from 11 residues. CDR3 DNA: TGCAGTGCTACCCGGACTAGCGAGCAGTTCTTC. This encodes CSATRTSEQFF.

This clone was detected only once. The rearrangement uses TRBV5-1 and TRBJ2-3, with 8 bases fitting TRBD2. Germline values: CDR1 SGHRS, CDR2 YFSETQ. This CDR3 has 15 residues. Losses at the gene ends were 2 bases for V and 4 bases for J; bases not matched to a gene: 6. The CDR3 DNA follows: TGCGCCAGCAGCTTAAGCGGGAGTTCCCCAGATACGCAGTATTTT. This codes for CASSLSGSSPDTQYF.

The rearrangement joins TRBV7-2 to TRBJ2-7; D unclear. This CDR3 is 15 amino acids long. Per the germline V gene, CDR1 is SGHTA and CDR2 is FQGNSA. The V end lost 5 bases, the J end lost 4 bases, and 18 bases lay between the germline ends. The CDR3: CASSHPPPVGYEQYF. In nucleotides, the CDR3 is TGTGCCAGCAGCCATCCCCCCCCGGTAGGATACGAGCAGTACTTC.

This clone was seen more than once but under ten times. The chain employs TRBV5-1 and TRBJ1-1; unclear D gene. The germline V gene encodes CDR1 SGHRS and CDR2 YFSETQ. Trimming removed 4 bases from V and 0 bases from J, with 25 bases in between. CDR3 size: 19 residues. DNA of the CDR3: TGCGCCAGCAGCCCATTGGCTGGATCTGGAGGTTTTATGAACACTGAAGCTTTCTTT. It translates to CASSPLAGSGGFMNTEAFF. The complete variable domain, with remaining parts taken from reference TRBV5-1 and TRBJ1-1, reads KAGVTQTPRYLIKTRGQQVTLSCSPISGHRSVSWYQQTPGQGLQFLFEYFSETQRNKGNFPGRFSGRQFSNSRSEMNVSTLELGDSALYLCASSPLAGSGGFMNTEAFFGQGTRLTVV.

The chain has TRBV7-9 and TRBJ1-4; D is perhaps TRBD1 (5 bases). V lost 3 bases and J 0 bases, leaving 17 bases between the germline ends. This CDR3 is 18 amino acids long. The germline CDR1 and CDR2 sequences are SEHNR and FQNEAQ (reference sequence). CDR3 loop: CASSFGAGQPATNEKLFF. The DNA of the CDR3 is TGTGCCAGCAGCTTTGGGGCAGGGCAACCTGCAACTAATGAAAAACTGTTTTTT.

This chain links TRBV9 with TRBJ2-7, with a possible D match to TRBD1 (5 bases). The CDR3 covers 15 residues. Between the trimmed V and J ends, which lost 0 bases and 3 bases, there was a span of 13 bases. Germline CDR1 SGDLS, CDR2 YYNGEE. Here the CDR3 DNA reads TGTGCCAGCAGCGTAGATCTGGACATGAGCTACGAGCAGTACTTC. Encoded protein: CASSVDLDMSYEQYF.

The chain links TRBV5-1 to TRBJ2-7; 8 bases align to TRBD1. Germline V gene sequence: CDR1 SGHRS, CDR2 YFSETQ. CDR3 length equals 15 residues. J gave up 5 bases and V 4 bases, and 11 bases lay outside the gene matches. The CDR3 DNA reads as TGCGCCAGCAGCAGAGGACAGGGAGACTTCCACGAGCAGTACTTC. Translating gives CASSRGQGDFHEQYF.

This clone has a handful of counts. This chain connects TRBV7-9 to TRBJ1-4; no definite D call. Germline lookup yields CDR1 SEHNR and CDR2 FQNEAQ (reference sequence). This CDR3 is 14 amino acids long. V dropped 4 bases and J dropped 7 bases, with 13 bases sitting between them. The CDR3 DNA sequence: TGTGCCAGCAGCTATGTGGCAGGAAGTGAAAAACTGTTTTTT. It translates to CASSYVAGSEKLFF.

This clone appeared once. J is TRBJ2-7 and V is TRBV28; 10 bases line up with TRBD2. CDR1 MDHEN and CDR2 SYDVKM come from the germline V gene. The V and J ends lost 5 bases and 9 bases, in that order; junction bases with no gene match: 4. This CDR3 has 12 amino acids. The DNA of the CDR3 is TGTGCCAGCAGTATCCTAGCGGGAGTGCAGTACTTC. Amino acids: CASSILAGVQYF.

The rearrangement links TRBV28 to TRBJ2-1, with 7 nucleotides matching TRBD1. The CDR3 loop spans 15 amino acids. J gave up 6 bases and V 2 bases, and 7 bases lay outside the gene matches. The germline gives CDR1 MDHEN, CDR2 SYDVKM. The CDR3 coding sequence is TGTGCCAGCAGTTTAAGCACAACAGGGGCCAATGAGCAGTTCTTC. Translation gives CASSLSTTGANEQFF.

The chain links TRBV7-2 to TRBJ1-2; D may be TRBD1 (5 bases). Germline V CDR1 and CDR2: SGHTA, FQGNSA. The CDR3 covers 14 residues. Trimming cost V 4 bases and J 4 bases, with 13 bases left between them. The CDR3: CASSSVQGTYGYTF. CDR3 bases: TGTGCCAGCAGCTCCGTGCAGGGAACCTATGGCTACACCTTC.

The V and J genes are TRBV7-2 and TRBJ2-1, with 12 bases identical to TRBD2. Germline CDR1 and CDR2: SGHTA and FQGNSA. Unmatched junction bases numbered 8, after V lost 5 bases and J lost 3 bases. CDR3 size: 17 residues. The CDR3 DNA reads as TGTGCCAGCAGCAGATGGACTAGCGGGATCAGCTACAATGAGCAGTTCTTC. This encodes CASSRWTSGISYNEQFF.